This entry lists 26 T cell receptor beta chains sequenced from one sample in a study of chemoradiotherapy in HPV16-positive cancers. Produced via immunoSEQ multiplex PCR; TCRdb's table is partial and in-frame only. The repertoire consists of 5,400 or so clones, with 85% occurring once and the leading ten covering roughly 10%. The sequenced sample was tumor tissue, obtained from a patient who underwent chemoradiotherapy. These receptors were taken from a human donor with HPV-associated anogenital cancer.

V usage is TRBV9 and J usage is TRBJ1-3; TRBD1 agrees at 9 bases. CDR1 is SGDLS and CDR2 is YYNGEE in the germline V gene. The CDR3 length is 18 residues. Trimming at V came to 4 bases and at J to 4 bases, leaving 15 bases not matched to a gene. CDR3 DNA: TGTGCCAGCAGCCCCTGGACAGGGGCTGGGGGGATCGGAAACACCATATATTTT. It codes for CASSPWTGAGGIGNTIYF.

The chain joins TRBV5-1 to TRBJ2-5; 14 nucleotides line up with TRBD2. Germline trimming cut 2 bases from V and 5 bases from J; bases unmatched to any gene: 11. Looked up from germline, CDR1 is SGHRS and CDR2 is YFSETQ. The CDR3 extends over 18 amino acids. The CDR3 reads CASSFGLAGGRGVETQYF. The CDR3 DNA follows: TGCGCCAGCAGCTTCGGACTAGCGGGGGGCCGGGGGGTGGAGACCCAGTACTTC.

V and J are TRBV6-5 and TRBJ2-3; D unclear. V was cut by 0 bases and J by 4 bases, with 11 bases left in between. This CDR3 is 15 amino acids long. Looked up from germline, CDR1 is MNHEY and CDR2 is SVGAGI. For the CDR3, the DNA is TGTGCCAGCAGTTACTCTCCCCTAGGGTCAGATACGCAGTATTTT. It translates to CASSYSPLGSDTQYF.

The chain combines TRBV4-2 with TRBJ2-5, with 10 bases fitting TRBD2. Trimming took 3 bases from V and 2 from J; bases not matched to a gene: 6. This CDR3 is built from 16 residues. From germline, CDR1 is LGHNA and CDR2 YNFKEQ. CDR3 sequence: CASSQATSGEQETQYF. CDR3 DNA: TGTGCCAGCAGCCAGGCAACTAGCGGGGAACAAGAGACCCAGTACTTC.

The chain links TRBV10-2 to TRBJ1-1; D is undetermined. The germline V gene encodes CDR1 WSHSY and CDR2 SAAADI. The CDR3 is 13 residues long. Trimming shortened V by 3 bases and J by 0 bases, and 5 bases separated the two germline ends. This CDR3 reads CASSDGMNTEAFF. The CDR3, as DNA: TGCGCCAGCAGTGACGGAATGAACACTGAAGCTTTCTTT.

J is TRBJ1-2 and V is TRBV18; maybe TRBD1 (5 bases). The CDR3 loop spans 13 amino acids. Germline V gene lookup returns CDR1 KGHSH and CDR2 LQKENI. V was cut by 5 bases and J by 3 bases, with 10 bases left in between. CDR3 sequence (DNA): TGTGCCAGCTCAGTTTTCAGGGACTATGGCTACACCTTC. This codes for CASSVFRDYGYTF.

The V call is TRBV2, the J call TRBJ1-5; D unresolved. The germline gives CDR1 SNHLY, CDR2 FYNNEI. V lost 4 bases, J lost 2 bases, and 9 bases lay in between. The CDR3 loop spans 14 amino acids. CDR3 sequence: CASSVPVGNQPQHF. Written as DNA, the CDR3 is TGTGCCAGCAGTGTTCCGGTCGGCAATCAGCCCCAGCATTTT.

V and J are TRBV7-2 and TRBJ2-6, with 11 nucleotides matching TRBD1. Germline V lookup: CDR1 SGHTA, CDR2 FQGNSA. V dropped 3 bases and J dropped 1; count of bases not matched to a gene: 5. The CDR3 runs to 18 residues. Written as DNA, the CDR3 is TGTGCCAGCAGCTTTTTTGGGACAGGGGGGTCTGGGGCCAACGTCCTGACTTTC. It is translated as CASSFFGTGGSGANVLTF.

The chain has TRBV10-3 and TRBJ2-1, with D tentatively TRBD1 or TRBD2 (7 bases each). V lost 10 bases to trimming and J lost 9 bases, with 22 bases between them. The CDR3 is made up of 14 amino acids. Germline V gives CDR1 ENHRY, CDR2 SYGVKD. Here the CDR3 DNA reads TGTGCCACCACGGCCAGGGGGGGCGAGGTTGAGCAGTTCTTC. Translating gives CATTARGGEVEQFF.

The chain employs TRBV9 and TRBJ2-2; 9 bases map to TRBD2. This CDR3 comprises 17 residues. In germline, CDR1 is SGDLS, CDR2 YYNGEE. J lost 0 bases, V lost 0 bases, and 3 bases had no gene match. CDR3 sequence: CASSVDPSGANTGELFF. CDR3 sequence (DNA): TGTGCCAGCAGCGTAGATCCTAGCGGGGCGAACACCGGGGAGCTGTTTTTT.

CDR3 bases: TGTGCCAGCAAAAAGGGCAAGGGCAACTATGGCTACACCTTC. Translation gives CASKKGKGNYGYTF. The chain combines TRBV6-5 with TRBJ1-2; D remains ambiguous. Per germline, CDR1 MNHEY and CDR2 SVGAGI. CDR3 length: 14 residues. The ends were cut back, 7 bases at V and 2 bases at J, with 14 bases in the middle.

The rearrangement joins TRBV30 to TRBJ2-3; D is ambiguous. Trimming pared 1 base from V and 4 bases from J, leaving 9 bases between. Germline-derived CDR1 and CDR2 are GTSNPN and SVGIG (reference sequence). The length of the CDR3 is 13 residues. Here the CDR3 reads CAWSGHKADTQYF. The CDR3 DNA reads as TGTGCCTGGAGTGGACACAAGGCAGATACGCAGTATTTT.

This clone was counted a few times. The V call is TRBV29-1, the J call TRBJ1-2; possibly TRBD1 for D (5 bases). This CDR3 contains 11 residues. Trimming left V 3 bases short and J 8 bases short, with 10 bases between. Germline V lookup: CDR1 SQVTM, CDR2 ANQGSEA. CDR3 in amino acids: CSVEDNGGYTF. The CDR3 nucleotides are TGCAGCGTTGAGGACAACGGAGGCTACACCTTC.

The chain recombines TRBV13 with TRBJ2-2; TRBD1 is a possible D gene (6 bases). Between the trimmed V and J ends, which lost 6 bases and 2 bases, there was a span of 16 bases. CDR1 PRHDT and CDR2 FYEKMQ come from the germline V gene (reference sequence). CDR3 length equals 16 residues. The CDR3 reads CASRRGQGGNTGELFF. The CDR3 DNA is TGTGCCAGCAGGCGAGGGCAAGGGGGAAACACCGGGGAGCTGTTTTTT.

The rearrangement links TRBV20-1 to TRBJ2-5; D remains ambiguous. Trimming took 6 bases from V and 3 from J, leaving 5 bases between them. This CDR3 contains 10 residues. The germline gives CDR1 DFQATT, CDR2 SNEGSKA (reference sequence). The CDR3 DNA is TGCAGTGCGGTAGAAGAGACCCAGTACTTC. This codes for CSAVEETQYF.

DNA for the CDR3: TGCGCCAGCAGGATCGCTAGCGGGGGGGTTTCTAAATCCTACAATGAGCAGTTCTTC. Protein product: CASRIASGGVSKSYNEQFF. The chain links TRBV5-1 to TRBJ2-1, with 12 nucleotides matching TRBD2. The V segment lost 5 bases and the J segment 1 base; nucleotides outside the gene matches: 13. CDR1 is SGHRS, CDR2 YFSETQ, per germline. This CDR3 is 19 amino acids long.

A single count supports this clone. V is TRBV10-3 and J is TRBJ1-1; the match to TRBD1 covers 9 bases. V was pared by 7 bases and J by 5 bases, with 5 bases of the junction left unmatched. The CDR3 covers 13 residues. Germline-derived CDR1 and CDR2 are ENHRY and SYGVKD. This CDR3 is CAITNGQGTEAFF. The CDR3 DNA follows: TGTGCCATCACTAATGGACAGGGGACTGAAGCTTTCTTT.

This clone rates as large. The chain has TRBV2 and TRBJ2-1; a possible D gene is TRBD1 (5 bases). The germline V gene encodes CDR1 SNHLY and CDR2 FYNNEI. Trimming left V 1 base short and J 8 bases short, with 12 bases between. CDR3 size: 14 residues. In DNA form, the CDR3 reads TGTGCCAGCAGTGAAGTCACCCAAGGGGATGAGCAGTTCTTC. Amino acid sequence: CASSEVTQGDEQFF.

V gene TRBV2 combines with J gene TRBJ1-2; perhaps TRBD1 as D (6 bases). The germline V gene encodes CDR1 SNHLY and CDR2 FYNNEI. V lost 2 bases and J lost 0, with 13 bases in between. CDR3 length equals 16 residues. The CDR3 DNA follows: TGTGCCAGCAGTGAACGAGCGGGACAAGCTAACTATGGCTACACCTTC. It codes for CASSERAGQANYGYTF.

This sequence joins TRBV2 and TRBJ1-5; tentative D call: TRBD1 (6 bases). Germline CDR1 SNHLY, CDR2 FYNNEI. This CDR3 has 16 residues. The V gene lost 5 bases and the J gene lost 1 base, with 15 bases spanning the gap. As DNA, the CDR3 is TGTGCCAGCAGTCCTCCGAGGACAGAGAGCAATCAGCCCCAGCATTTT. Translating it yields CASSPPRTESNQPQHF.

V is TRBV5-1 and J is TRBJ1-2; D may be TRBD1 (5 bases). Germline loops: CDR1 SGHRS, CDR2 YFSETQ. The V end was cut by 5 bases, the J end by 8 bases, with 16 bases between. This CDR3 has 13 amino acids. Written as DNA, the CDR3 is TGCGCCAGCAGTCAAGGGGATGTGAGGGGCTACACCTTC. Residues: CASSQGDVRGYTF.

V usage is TRBV6-1 and J usage is TRBJ1-5; D gene ambiguous. Per the germline V gene, CDR1 is MNHNS and CDR2 is SASEGT. The CDR3 is 16 residues long. The V end lost 3 bases, the J end lost 2 bases, and 14 bases lay between the germline ends. As DNA, the CDR3 is TGTGCCAGCAGTGACGCATCCCCCTACGGCAATCAGCCCCAGCATTTT. Amino acid sequence: CASSDASPYGNQPQHF.

V gene TRBV6-1 combines with J gene TRBJ1-5; possible D gene TRBD1, 6 bases. The V end was cut by 1 base, the J end by 15 bases, with 13 bases between. Germline V gives CDR1 MNHNS, CDR2 SASEGT. The CDR3 is made up of 12 amino acids. The CDR3 sequence is CASSEVRTVAHF. The CDR3 bases are TGTGCCAGCAGTGAAGTTCGGACAGTAGCGCATTTT.

The chain recombines TRBV5-1 with TRBJ1-2; D remains unclear. This CDR3 has 14 amino acids. Trimming shortened V by 0 bases and J by 8 bases, and 14 bases separated the two germline ends. Germline-derived CDR1 and CDR2 are SGHRS and YFSETQ. The CDR3 sequence is CASSLDWAVWGYTF. CDR3 in DNA: TGCGCCAGCAGCTTGGACTGGGCAGTCTGGGGCTACACCTTC.

This sequence joins TRBV30 and TRBJ1-1; no definite D call. Trimming cost V 1 base and J 1 base, with 7 bases left between them. CDR3 length: 13 amino acids. Germline assignment: CDR1 GTSNPN and CDR2 SVGIG (reference sequence). DNA of the CDR3: TGTGCCTGGAGTGAATATCCGAACACTGAAGCTTTCTTT. Its protein is CAWSEYPNTEAFF.

This clone was detected only once. The chain recombines TRBV4-2 with TRBJ1-1; unclear D gene. The germline V gene encodes CDR1 LGHNA and CDR2 YNFKEQ. Trimming shortened V by 5 bases and J by 4 bases, and 17 bases separated the two germline ends. The CDR3 contains 15 residues. The CDR3 loop is CASSFPKGEGTEAFF. CDR3 coding DNA: TGTGCCAGCAGCTTTCCGAAGGGCGAAGGCACTGAAGCTTTCTTT.